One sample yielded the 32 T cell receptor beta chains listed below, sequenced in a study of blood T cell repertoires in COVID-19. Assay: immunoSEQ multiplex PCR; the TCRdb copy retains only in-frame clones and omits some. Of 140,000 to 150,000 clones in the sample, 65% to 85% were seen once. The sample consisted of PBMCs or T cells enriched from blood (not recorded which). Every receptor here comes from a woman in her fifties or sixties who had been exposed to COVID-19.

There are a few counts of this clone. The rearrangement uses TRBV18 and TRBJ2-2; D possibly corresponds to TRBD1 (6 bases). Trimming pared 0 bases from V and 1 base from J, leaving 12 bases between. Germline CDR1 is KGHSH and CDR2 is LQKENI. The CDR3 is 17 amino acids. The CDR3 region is CASSPPGSTGNTGELFF. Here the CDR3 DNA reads TGTGCCAGCTCACCACCGGGTTCGACAGGGAACACCGGGGAGCTGTTTTTT.

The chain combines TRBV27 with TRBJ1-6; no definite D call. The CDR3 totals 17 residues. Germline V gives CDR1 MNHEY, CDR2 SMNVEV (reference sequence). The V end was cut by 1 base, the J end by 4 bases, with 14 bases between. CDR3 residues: CASSLYYATAYNSPLHF. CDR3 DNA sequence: TGTGCCAGCAGTTTATATTATGCAACTGCTTATAATTCACCCCTCCACTTT.

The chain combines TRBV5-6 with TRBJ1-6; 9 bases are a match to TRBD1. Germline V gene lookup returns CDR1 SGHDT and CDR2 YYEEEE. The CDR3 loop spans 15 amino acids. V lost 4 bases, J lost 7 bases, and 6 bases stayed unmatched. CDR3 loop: CASSTTGTGNSPLHF. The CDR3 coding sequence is TGTGCCAGCAGCACCACCGGGACAGGGAATTCACCCCTCCACTTT.

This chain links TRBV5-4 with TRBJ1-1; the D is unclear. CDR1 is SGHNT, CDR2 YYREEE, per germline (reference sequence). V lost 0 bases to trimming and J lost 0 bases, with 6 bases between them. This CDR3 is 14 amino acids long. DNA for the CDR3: TGTGCCAGCAGCTTGGGGCTTGTGAACACTGAAGCTTTCTTT. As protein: CASSLGLVNTEAFF.

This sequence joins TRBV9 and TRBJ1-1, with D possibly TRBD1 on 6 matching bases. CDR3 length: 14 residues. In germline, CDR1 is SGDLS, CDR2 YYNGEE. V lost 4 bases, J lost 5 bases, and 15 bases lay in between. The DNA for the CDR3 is TGTGCCAGCAGCCGGGGGGCAGGGTGGACTGAAGCTTTCTTT. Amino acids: CASSRGAGWTEAFF.

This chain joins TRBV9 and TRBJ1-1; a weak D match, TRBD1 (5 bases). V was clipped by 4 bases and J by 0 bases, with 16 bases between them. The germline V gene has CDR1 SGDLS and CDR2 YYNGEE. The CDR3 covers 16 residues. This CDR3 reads CASSPPPQGMNTEAFF. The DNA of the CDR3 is TGTGCCAGCAGCCCGCCTCCCCAGGGCATGAACACTGAAGCTTTCTTT.

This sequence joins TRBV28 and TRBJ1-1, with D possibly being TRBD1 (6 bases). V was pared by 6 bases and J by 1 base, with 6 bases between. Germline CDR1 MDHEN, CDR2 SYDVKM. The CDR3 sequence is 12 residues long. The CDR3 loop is CASRQGNTEAFF. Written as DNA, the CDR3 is TGTGCCAGCAGACAGGGGAACACTGAAGCTTTCTTT.

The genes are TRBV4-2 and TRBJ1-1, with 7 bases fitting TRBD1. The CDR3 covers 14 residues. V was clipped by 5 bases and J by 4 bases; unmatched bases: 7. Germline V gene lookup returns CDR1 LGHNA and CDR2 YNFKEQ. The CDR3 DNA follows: TGTGCCAGCAGCACCCCGACAGGGCCCACTGAAGCTTTCTTT. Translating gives CASSTPTGPTEAFF.

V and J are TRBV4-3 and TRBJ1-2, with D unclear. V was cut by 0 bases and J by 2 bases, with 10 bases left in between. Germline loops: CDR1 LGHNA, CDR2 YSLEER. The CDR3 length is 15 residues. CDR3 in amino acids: CASSQESWQNYGYTF. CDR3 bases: TGCGCCAGCAGCCAAGAGTCATGGCAGAACTATGGCTACACCTTC.

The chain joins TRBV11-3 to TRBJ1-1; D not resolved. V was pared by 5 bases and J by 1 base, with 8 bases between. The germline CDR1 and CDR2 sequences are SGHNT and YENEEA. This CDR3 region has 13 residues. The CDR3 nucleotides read TGTGCCAGCAGCGCGAGCACGAACACTGAAGCTTTCTTT. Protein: CASSASTNTEAFF. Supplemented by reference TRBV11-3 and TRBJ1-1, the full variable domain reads EAGVVQSPRYKIIEKKQPVAFWCNPISGHNTLYWYLQNLGQGPELLIRYENEEAVDDSQLPKDRFSAERLKGVDSTLKIQPAELGDSAVYLCASSASTNTEAFFGQGTRLTVV.

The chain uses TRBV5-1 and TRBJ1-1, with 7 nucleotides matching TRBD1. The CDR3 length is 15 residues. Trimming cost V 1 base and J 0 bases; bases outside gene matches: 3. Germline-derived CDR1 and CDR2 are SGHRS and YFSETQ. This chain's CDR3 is CASSLNGQVNTEAFF. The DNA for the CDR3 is TGCGCCAGCAGCTTGAATGGACAGGTGAACACTGAAGCTTTCTTT.

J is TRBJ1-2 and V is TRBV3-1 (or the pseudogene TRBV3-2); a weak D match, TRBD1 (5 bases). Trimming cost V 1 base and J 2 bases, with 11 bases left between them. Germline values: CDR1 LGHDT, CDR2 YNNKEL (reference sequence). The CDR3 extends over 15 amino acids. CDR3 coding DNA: TGTGCCAGCAGCCAAGGGCAGGGAGGCAACTATGGCTACACCTTC. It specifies CASSQGQGGNYGYTF.

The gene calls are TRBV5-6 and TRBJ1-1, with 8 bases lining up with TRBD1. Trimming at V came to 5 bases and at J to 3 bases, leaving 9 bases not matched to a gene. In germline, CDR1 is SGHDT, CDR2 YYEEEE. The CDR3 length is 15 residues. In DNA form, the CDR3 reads TGTGCCAGCAGTGGTCAGGACAGGGCTGACACTGAAGCTTTCTTT. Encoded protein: CASSGQDRADTEAFF.

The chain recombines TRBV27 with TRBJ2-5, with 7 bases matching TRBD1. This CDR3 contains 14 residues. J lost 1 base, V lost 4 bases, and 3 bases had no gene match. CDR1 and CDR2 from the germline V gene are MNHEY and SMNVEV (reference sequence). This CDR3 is CASSSQGTQETQYF. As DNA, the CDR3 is TGTGCCAGCAGTTCACAGGGGACCCAAGAGACCCAGTACTTC.

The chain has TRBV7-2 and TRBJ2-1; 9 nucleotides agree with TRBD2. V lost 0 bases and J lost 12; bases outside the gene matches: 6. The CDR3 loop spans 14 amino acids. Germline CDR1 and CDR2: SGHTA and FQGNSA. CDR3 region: CASSLAGSGSWQFF. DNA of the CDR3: TGTGCCAGCAGCTTAGCCGGTAGCGGGAGTTGGCAGTTCTTC.

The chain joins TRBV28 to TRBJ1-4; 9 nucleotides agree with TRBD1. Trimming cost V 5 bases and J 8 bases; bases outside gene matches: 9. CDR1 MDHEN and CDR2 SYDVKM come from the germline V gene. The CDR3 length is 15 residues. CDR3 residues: CASSQQTGGIEKLFF. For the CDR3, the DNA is TGTGCCAGCAGTCAACAGACAGGGGGTATCGAAAAACTGTTTTTT. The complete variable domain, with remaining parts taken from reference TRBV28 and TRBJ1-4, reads DVKVTQSSRYLVKRTGEKVFLECVQDMDHENMFWYRQDPGLGLRLIYFSYDVKMKEKGDIPEGYSVSREKKERFSLILESASTNQTSMYLCASSQQTGGIEKLFFGSGTQLSVL.

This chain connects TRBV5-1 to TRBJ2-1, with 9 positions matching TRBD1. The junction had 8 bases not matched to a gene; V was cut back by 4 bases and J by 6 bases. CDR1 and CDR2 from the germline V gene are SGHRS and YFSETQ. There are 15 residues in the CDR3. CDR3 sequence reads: CASSPRDRVGNEQFF. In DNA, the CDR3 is TGCGCCAGCAGCCCCCGGGACAGGGTCGGCAATGAGCAGTTCTTC.

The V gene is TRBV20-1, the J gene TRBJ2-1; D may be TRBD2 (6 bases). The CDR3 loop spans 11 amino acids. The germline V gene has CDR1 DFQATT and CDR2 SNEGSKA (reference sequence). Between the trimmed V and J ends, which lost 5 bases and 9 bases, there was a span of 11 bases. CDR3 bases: TGCAGTGCTTTACTGGGGGGTGAGCAGTTCTTC. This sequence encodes CSALLGGEQFF.

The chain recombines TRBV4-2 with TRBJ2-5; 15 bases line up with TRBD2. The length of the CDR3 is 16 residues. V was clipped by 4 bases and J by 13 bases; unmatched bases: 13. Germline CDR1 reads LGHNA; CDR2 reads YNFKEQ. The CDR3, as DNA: TGTGCCAGCAGCCTCGACCCGGGACTAGCGGGGGGCCGTTTGTACTTC. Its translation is CASSLDPGLAGGRLYF.

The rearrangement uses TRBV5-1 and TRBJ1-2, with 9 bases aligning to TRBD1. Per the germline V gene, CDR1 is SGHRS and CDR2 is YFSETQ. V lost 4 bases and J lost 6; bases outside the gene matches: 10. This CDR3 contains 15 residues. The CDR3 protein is CASSPGQGSRDGYTF. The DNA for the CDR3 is TGCGCCAGCAGCCCGGGACAGGGATCTCGAGATGGCTACACCTTC.

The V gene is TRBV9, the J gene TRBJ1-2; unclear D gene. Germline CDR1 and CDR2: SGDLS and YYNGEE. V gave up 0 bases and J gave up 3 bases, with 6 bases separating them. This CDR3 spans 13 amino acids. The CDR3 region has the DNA TGTGCCAGCAGCGTAGAAAGCGACTATGGCTACACCTTC. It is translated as CASSVESDYGYTF.

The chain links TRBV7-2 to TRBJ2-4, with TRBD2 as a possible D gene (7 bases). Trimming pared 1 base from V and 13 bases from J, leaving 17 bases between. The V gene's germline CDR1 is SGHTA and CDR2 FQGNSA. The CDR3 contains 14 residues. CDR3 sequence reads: CASSLVPQRGGQYF. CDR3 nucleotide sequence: TGTGCCAGCAGCTTAGTCCCCCAGCGCGGGGGCCAGTACTTC.

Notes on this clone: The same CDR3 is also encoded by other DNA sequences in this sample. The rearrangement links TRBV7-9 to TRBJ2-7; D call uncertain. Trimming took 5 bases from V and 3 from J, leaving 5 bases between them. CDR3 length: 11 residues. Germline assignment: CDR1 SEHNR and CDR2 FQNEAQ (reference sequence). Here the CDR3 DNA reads TGTGCCAGCAGCACCTACTACGAGCAGTACTTC. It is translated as CASSTYYEQYF.

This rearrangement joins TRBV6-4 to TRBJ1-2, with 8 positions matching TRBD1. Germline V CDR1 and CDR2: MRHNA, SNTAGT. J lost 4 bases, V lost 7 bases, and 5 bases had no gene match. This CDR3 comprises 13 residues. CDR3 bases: TGTGCCAGCACTATAGACAGGGGCTATGGCTACACCTTC. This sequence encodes CASTIDRGYGYTF.

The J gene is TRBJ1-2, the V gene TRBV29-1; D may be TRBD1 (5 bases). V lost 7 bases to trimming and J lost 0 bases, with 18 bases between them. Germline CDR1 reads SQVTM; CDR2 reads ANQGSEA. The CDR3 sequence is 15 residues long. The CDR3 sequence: CSAPLGGIANYGYTF. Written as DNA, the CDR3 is TGCAGCGCCCCCCTCGGGGGTATAGCTAACTATGGCTACACCTTC.

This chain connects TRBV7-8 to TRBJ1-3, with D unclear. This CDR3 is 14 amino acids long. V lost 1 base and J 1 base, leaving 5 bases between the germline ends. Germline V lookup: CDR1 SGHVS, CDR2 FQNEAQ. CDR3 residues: CASSLGASGNTIYF. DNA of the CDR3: TGTGCCAGCAGCTTAGGCGCATCTGGAAACACCATATATTTT.

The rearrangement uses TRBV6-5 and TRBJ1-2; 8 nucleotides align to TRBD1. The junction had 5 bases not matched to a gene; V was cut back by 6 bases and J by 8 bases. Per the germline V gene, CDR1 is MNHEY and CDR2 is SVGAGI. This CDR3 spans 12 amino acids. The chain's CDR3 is CASRTTGGGYTF. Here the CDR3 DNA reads TGTGCCAGCAGAACCACAGGGGGGGGCTACACCTTC.

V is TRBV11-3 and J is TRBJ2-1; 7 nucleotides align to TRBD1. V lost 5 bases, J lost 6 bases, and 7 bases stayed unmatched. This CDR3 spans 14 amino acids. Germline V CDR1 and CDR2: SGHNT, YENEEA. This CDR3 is CASSPTAGGNEQFF. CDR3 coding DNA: TGTGCCAGCAGCCCCACGGCAGGGGGCAATGAGCAGTTCTTC.

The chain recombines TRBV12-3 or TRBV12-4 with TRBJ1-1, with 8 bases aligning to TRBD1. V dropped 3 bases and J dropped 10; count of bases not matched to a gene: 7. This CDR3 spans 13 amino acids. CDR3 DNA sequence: TGTGCCAGCAGTTTGATACAGGGGGGGCCAGCTTTCTTT. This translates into CASSLIQGGPAFF.

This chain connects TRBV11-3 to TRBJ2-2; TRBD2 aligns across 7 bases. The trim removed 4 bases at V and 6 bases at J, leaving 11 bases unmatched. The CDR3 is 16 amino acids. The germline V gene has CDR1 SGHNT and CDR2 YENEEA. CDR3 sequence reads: CASSSGGTQGAGELFF. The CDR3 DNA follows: TGTGCCAGCAGCTCCGGGGGGACCCAAGGCGCCGGGGAGCTGTTTTTT.

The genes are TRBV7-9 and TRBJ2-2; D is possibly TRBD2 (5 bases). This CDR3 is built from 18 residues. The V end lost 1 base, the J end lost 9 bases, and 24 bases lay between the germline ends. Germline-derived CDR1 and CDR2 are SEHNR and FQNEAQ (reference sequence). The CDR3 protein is CASSLEPGAAGGSRELFF. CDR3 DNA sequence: TGTGCCAGCAGCTTAGAACCTGGAGCGGCCGGTGGCTCCCGGGAGCTGTTTTTT. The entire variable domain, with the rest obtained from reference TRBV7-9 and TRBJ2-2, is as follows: DTGVSQNPRHKITKRGQNVTFRCDPISEHNRLYWYRQTLGQGPEFLTYFQNEAQLEKSRLLSDRFSAERPKGSFSTLEIQRTEQGDSAMYLCASSLEPGAAGGSRELFFGEGSRLTVL.

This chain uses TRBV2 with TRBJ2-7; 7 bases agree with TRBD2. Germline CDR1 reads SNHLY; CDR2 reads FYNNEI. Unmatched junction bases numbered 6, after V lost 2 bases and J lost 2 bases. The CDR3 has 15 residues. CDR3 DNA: TGTGCCAGCAGTGAAAGTAGCGGGTCCGCCTACGAGCAGTACTTC. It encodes CASSESSGSAYEQYF.